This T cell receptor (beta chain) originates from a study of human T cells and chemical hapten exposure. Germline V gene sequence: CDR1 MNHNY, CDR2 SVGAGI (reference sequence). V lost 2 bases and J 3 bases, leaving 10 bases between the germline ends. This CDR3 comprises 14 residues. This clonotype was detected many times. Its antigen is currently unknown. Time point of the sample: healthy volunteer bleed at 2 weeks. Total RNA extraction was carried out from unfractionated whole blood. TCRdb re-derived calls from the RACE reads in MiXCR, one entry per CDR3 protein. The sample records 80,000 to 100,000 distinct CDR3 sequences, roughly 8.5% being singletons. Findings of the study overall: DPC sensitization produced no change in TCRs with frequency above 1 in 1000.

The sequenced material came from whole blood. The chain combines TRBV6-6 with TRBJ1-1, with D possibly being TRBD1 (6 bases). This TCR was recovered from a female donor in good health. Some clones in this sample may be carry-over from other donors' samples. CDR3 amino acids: CASSYGAGDTEAFF. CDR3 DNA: TGTGCCAGCAGTTACGGGGCAGGGGACACTGAAGCTTTCTTT.